The 9 T cell receptor beta chains below were found in one sample sequenced in a study of blood T cell repertoires in COVID-19. Sequenced by immunoSEQ multiplex PCR; TCRdb stores in-frame clones only, minus some. The repertoire holds more than 55,000 clones, with around 80% as singletons. The source material was peripheral blood. The receptors here all came from a woman aged 80 or older with acute or convalescent COVID-19.

This clone was picked up a small number of times. The CDR3 region has the DNA TGCGCCAGCAGCCTTGGATCAGGGCGGGGAGAGACCCAGTACTTC. It codes for CASSLGSGRGETQYF. The V call is TRBV5-1, the J call TRBJ2-5, with D perhaps matching TRBD2 (6 bases). Germline values: CDR1 SGHRS, CDR2 YFSETQ. Trimming shortened V by 4 bases and J by 4 bases, and 17 bases separated the two germline ends. This CDR3 has 15 residues.

This chain uses TRBV29-1 with TRBJ1-1; weak D call: TRBD1 (6 bases). V gave up 7 bases and J gave up 7 bases, with 13 bases separating them. The CDR3 spans 11 residues. The germline V gene encodes CDR1 SQVTM and CDR2 ANQGSEA. CDR3 in DNA: TGCAGCGCCGGTCCAGGGGTTGAAGCTTTCTTT. Its translation is CSAGPGVEAFF.

The chain employs TRBV7-6 and TRBJ2-7; TRBD1 matches 9 bases. Trimming took 1 base from V and 5 from J; bases not matched to a gene: 6. The CDR3 spans 15 residues. Germline V CDR1 and CDR2: SGHVS, FNYEAQ. As DNA, the CDR3 is TGTGCCAGCAGCTTAGTACAGGGGGCTTCCGACGAGCAGTACTTC. It specifies CASSLVQGASDEQYF. The full variable domain, in which reference TRBV7-6 and TRBJ2-7 provide the parts outside the CDR3, is GAGVSQSPRYKVTKRGQDVALRCDPISGHVSLYWYRQALGQGPEFLTYFNYEAQQDKSGLPNDRFSAERPEGSISTLTIQRTEQRDSAMYRCASSLVQGASDEQYFGPGTRLTVT.

This clone showed up just once. The chain carries TRBV5-4 and TRBJ2-7; 7 positions agree with TRBD1. V lost 0 bases, J lost 2 bases, and 5 bases stayed unmatched. The CDR3 runs to 15 residues. Per the germline V gene, CDR1 is SGHNT and CDR2 is YYREEE (reference sequence). Written as DNA, the CDR3 is TGTGCCAGCAGCTTGGCGGCAGGGGGACCCTACGAGCAGTACTTC. It codes for CASSLAAGGPYEQYF.

The rearrangement joins TRBV9 to TRBJ2-5; 8 bases agree with TRBD2. The trim removed 0 bases at V and 5 bases at J, leaving 6 bases unmatched. The CDR3 runs to 15 residues. Germline CDR1 reads SGDLS; CDR2 reads YYNGEE. CDR3 amino acids: CASSVGSGVAETQYF. CDR3 in DNA: TGTGCCAGCAGCGTAGGTAGCGGGGTCGCGGAGACCCAGTACTTC.

This CDR3 is CASSERGQGAGGYTF. The CDR3 coding sequence is TGCGCCAGCAGCGAAAGAGGACAGGGGGCCGGCGGCTACACCTTC. This chain connects TRBV5-1 to TRBJ1-2; 11 bases fit TRBD1. Germline trimming cut 4 bases from V and 8 bases from J; bases unmatched to any gene: 10. The V gene's germline CDR1 is SGHRS and CDR2 YFSETQ. This CDR3 spans 15 amino acids.

This chain's CDR3 is CASSESLGGREKLFF. CDR3 sequence (DNA): TGTGCCAGCAGTGAATCGTTGGGGGGTCGGGAAAAACTGTTTTTT. The genes are TRBV25-1 and TRBJ1-4; possible D gene TRBD1, 5 bases. Germline values: CDR1 MGHDK, CDR2 SYGVNS. The CDR3 is made up of 15 amino acids. The V end was cut by 1 base, the J end by 8 bases, with 14 bases between.

The chain recombines TRBV12-5 with TRBJ2-3; 8 positions match TRBD2. Germline trimming cut 6 bases from V and 0 bases from J; bases unmatched to any gene: 11. CDR1 and CDR2 from the germline V gene are LGHNT and FRNRAP. The CDR3 consists of 17 residues. DNA of the CDR3: TGTGCTAGTGGCCTCTTACTAGCGGCCGCTAGCACAGATACGCAGTATTTT. Amino acid sequence: CASGLLLAAASTDTQYF.

CDR3 sequence reads: CASSAGVANYGYTF. DNA for the CDR3: TGTGCCAGTAGCGCGGGAGTAGCTAACTATGGCTACACCTTC. This chain links TRBV19 with TRBJ1-2, with D unresolved. The CDR3 extends over 14 amino acids. In germline, CDR1 is LNHDA, CDR2 SQIVND (reference sequence). The V gene lost 6 bases and the J gene lost 0 bases, with 11 bases spanning the gap.